This TCR beta chain was sequenced for a study of Tregs in tolerant kidney transplant recipients (dated by TCRdb to about 2019). Background for the entire study: The study applied TCRbeta sequencing to find donor-specific regulatory T cells before combined kidney and bone marrow transplantation and then followed those same cells after transplant. The full study reports these points: Donor-specific Treg expansion exceeded global Treg expansion in tolerant patients, suggesting antigen-driven rather than nonspecific expansion. PCR primers changed over time for some patients, so nucleotide-level comparison across those patients' samples was not possible. Expanding Tregs with activated donor B cells appeared to identify the most biologically relevant and donor-specific TCRbeta repertoire. Although technical replication error seemed to be minimal, the question of biological reproducibility was not addressed directly. Because only a small number of patients were included, the study had limitations, and the results will need to be validated in larger populations as well as under other immunosuppression protocols.

This clone came up once. Its antigen remains unidentified. Per-nucleotide qualities are absent, and no much larger clonotype sits a single base away. The sample's time point label, decoded: 6 months after combined kidney and bone marrow transplant. The transplants used related donors with nonmyeloablative bone marrow transplantation, and mixed chimerism in the human trials was transient. Unstimulated Tregs (CD4+CD25+CD127-), CD4+ non-Tregs (CD4+CD25-), CD4 and CD8 cells were FACS-sorted from thawed PBMCs. Patients were a few combined kidney and bone marrow transplant recipients from the ITN036ST trial, and only these trial subjects had samples available. Healthy control blood was separated into PBMCs by Ficoll density gradient and cryopreserved, and patient PBMCs were collected both before and after transplant. For TCRbeta CDR3 sequencing, genomic DNA was extracted from sorted cells using the QIAGEN DNeasy Blood and Tissue Kit. Through immunoSEQ, high-throughput TCRbeta CDR3 sequencing was done commercially, including PCR amplification with internal controls and bias correction. The authors' analysis ran thus. Unique productive TCRbeta sequences were defined by CDR3 nucleotide sequence where primers matched, otherwise by CDR3 amino acid sequence with Vbeta and Jbeta genes. Sorting error was corrected by removing sequences shared between sorted populations at a frequency ratio of 2:1 or less, and the remaining shared sequences were assigned to the higher population. Donor-reactive sequences were defined as at least 5-fold expanded in CFSE-low cells versus unstimulated cells, with frequency of at least 0.01% in CFSE-low cells. Repertoire divergence was quantified by Jensen-Shannon divergence using the top 100 TCRbeta sequences ranked by frequency. For samples with multiple sequencing runs, sorting error was corrected in each run separately before the runs were combined. This is the immuneACCESS table as TCRdb keeps it, with only in-frame sequences that have V and J called. A part of the clones is gone; compared with another copy, unresolved V genes explain less than half, and the rest is unexplained. The V and J calls and the clone size are those of that table, but D and trimming were determined from the DNA. A total of about 21,000 clones appear in this sample, about 84% of them only once. Jointly, the top ten make up around 25% of the sample.

Reading the germline V gene gives CDR1 SGHRS and CDR2 YFSETQ. CDR3 length: 14 amino acids, cysteine to phenylalanine. The entry retains the CDR3 DNA only, 42 bases that are in frame from base 1. V sheds 3 bases and J sheds 5 bases, leaving 12 bases between their ends. The sequence is built from TRBV5-1 and TRBJ2-1, with TRBD2 perhaps the D gene, on 5 matching bases. The material was CD8+ T cells from blood (PBMCs), obtained 6 months after the transplant. This TCR was recovered from a human patient who received a combined kidney and bone marrow transplant. Following a transplant, some T cells may be graft donor cells, not patient cells. The CDR3 protein sequence reads: CASSSLPGNNEQFF. DNA sequence: TGCGCCAGCAGCTCCCTTCCCGGGAACAATGAGCAGTTCTTC.